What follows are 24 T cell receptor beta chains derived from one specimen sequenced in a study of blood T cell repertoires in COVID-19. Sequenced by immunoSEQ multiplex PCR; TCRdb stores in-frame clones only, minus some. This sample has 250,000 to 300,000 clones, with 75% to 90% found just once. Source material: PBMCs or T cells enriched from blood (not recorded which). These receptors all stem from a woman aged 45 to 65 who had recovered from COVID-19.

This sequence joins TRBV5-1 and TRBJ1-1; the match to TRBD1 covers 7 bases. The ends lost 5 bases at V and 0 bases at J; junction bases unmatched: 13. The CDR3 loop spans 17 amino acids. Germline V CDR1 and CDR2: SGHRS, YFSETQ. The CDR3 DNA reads TGCGCCAGCAGTTTGCAGGGGGTACGATTCATGAACACTGAAGCTTTCTTT. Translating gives CASSLQGVRFMNTEAFF.

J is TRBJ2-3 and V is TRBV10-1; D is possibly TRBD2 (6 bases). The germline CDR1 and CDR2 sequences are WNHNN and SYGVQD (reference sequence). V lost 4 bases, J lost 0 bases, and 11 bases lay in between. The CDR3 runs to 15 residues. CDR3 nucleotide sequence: TGCGCCAGCAGTGCAGCGGGCGCTAGCACAGATACGCAGTATTTT. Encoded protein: CASSAAGASTDTQYF.

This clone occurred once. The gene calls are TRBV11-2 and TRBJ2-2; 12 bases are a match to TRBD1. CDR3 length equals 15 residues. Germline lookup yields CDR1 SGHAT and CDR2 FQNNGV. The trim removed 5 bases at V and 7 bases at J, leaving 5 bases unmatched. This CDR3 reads CASSPGTGGVGELFF. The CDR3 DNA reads TGTGCCAGCAGCCCCGGGACAGGGGGCGTCGGGGAGCTGTTTTTT.

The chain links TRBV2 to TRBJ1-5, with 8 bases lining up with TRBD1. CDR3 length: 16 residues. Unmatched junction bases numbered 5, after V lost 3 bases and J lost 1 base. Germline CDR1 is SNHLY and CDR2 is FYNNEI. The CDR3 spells CASSESGGRSNQPQHF. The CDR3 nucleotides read TGTGCCAGCAGTGAGTCAGGGGGCAGGAGCAATCAGCCCCAGCATTTT.

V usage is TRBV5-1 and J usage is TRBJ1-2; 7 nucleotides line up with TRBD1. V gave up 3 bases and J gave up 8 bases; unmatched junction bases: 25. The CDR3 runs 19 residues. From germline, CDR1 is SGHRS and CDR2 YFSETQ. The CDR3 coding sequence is TGCGCCAGCAGCTCCTGGACAGGTTCGGAGTCCGGAGGGAAAAGGGGCTACACCTTC. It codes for CASSSWTGSESGGKRGYTF.

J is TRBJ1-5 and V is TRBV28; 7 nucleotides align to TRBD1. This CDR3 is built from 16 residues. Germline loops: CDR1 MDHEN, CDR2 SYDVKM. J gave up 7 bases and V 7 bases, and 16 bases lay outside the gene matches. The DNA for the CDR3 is TGTGCCAGCAACAATGGGGTGACAGGGTGGGGGCAGCCCCAGCATTTT. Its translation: CASNNGVTGWGQPQHF. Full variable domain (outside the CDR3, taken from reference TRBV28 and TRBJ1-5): DVKVTQSSRYLVKRTGEKVFLECVQDMDHENMFWYRQDPGLGLRLIYFSYDVKMKEKGDIPEGYSVSREKKERFSLILESASTNQTSMYLCASNNGVTGWGQPQHFGDGTRLSIL.

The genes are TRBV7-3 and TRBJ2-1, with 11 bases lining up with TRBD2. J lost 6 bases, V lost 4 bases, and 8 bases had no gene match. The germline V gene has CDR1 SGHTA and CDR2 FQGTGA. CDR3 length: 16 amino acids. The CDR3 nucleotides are TGTGCCAGCAGCTGGGGTAGCGGGAGGGCCAGCAATGAGCAGTTCTTC. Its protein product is CASSWGSGRASNEQFF.

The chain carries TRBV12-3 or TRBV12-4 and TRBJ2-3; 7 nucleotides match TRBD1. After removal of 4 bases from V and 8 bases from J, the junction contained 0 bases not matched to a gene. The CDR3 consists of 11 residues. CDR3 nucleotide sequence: TGTGCCAGCAGTTGGGACAGTACGCAGTATTTT. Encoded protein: CASSWDSTQYF.

Here the CDR3 DNA reads TGTGCCAGCAGCTTATCGGGACAGTATAATTCACCCCTCCACTTT. It translates to CASSLSGQYNSPLHF. This sequence joins TRBV7-2 and TRBJ1-6; 7 positions agree with TRBD1. Germline V gives CDR1 SGHTA, CDR2 FQGNSA. With V trimmed by 2 bases and J by 4 bases, 2 bases remained unmatched. The CDR3 is made up of 15 amino acids.

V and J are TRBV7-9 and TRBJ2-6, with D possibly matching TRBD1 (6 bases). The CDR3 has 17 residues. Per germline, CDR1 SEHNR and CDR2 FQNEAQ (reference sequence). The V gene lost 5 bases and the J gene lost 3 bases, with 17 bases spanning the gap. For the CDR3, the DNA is TGTGCCAGCAGCACGCACGACAGGCCCGGTGGGGCCAACGTCCTGACTTTC. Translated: CASSTHDRPGGANVLTF.

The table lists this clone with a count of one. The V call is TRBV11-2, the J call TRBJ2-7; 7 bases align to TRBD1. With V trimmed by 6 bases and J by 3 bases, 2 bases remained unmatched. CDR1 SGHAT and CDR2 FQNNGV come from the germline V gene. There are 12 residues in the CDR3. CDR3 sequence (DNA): TGTGCCAGCAGTAGACAGGGCTACGAGCAGTACTTC. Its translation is CASSRQGYEQYF.

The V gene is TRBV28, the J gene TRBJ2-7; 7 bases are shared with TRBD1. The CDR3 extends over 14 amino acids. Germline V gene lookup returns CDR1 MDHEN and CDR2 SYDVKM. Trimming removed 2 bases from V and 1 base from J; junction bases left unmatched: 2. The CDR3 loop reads CASSLGQASYEQYF. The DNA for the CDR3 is TGTGCCAGCAGTTTAGGACAGGCTTCCTACGAGCAGTACTTC.

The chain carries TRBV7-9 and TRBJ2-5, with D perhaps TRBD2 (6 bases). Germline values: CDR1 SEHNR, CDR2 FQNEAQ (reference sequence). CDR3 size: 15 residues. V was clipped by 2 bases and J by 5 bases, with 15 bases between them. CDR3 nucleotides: TGTGCCAGCAGCTTATATCTCGGGGGTGGGGAGACCCAGTACTTC. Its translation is CASSLYLGGGETQYF.

DNA for the CDR3: TGTGCCAGCAGCTTACTGGACAGGGGGACTAGCGGGCGATCCTACAATGAGCAGTTCTTC. It encodes CASSLLDRGTSGRSYNEQFF. V gene TRBV11-3 combines with J gene TRBJ2-1; 12 nucleotides agree with TRBD2. V lost 2 bases and J lost 1; bases outside the gene matches: 12. The CDR3 spans 20 residues. Germline lookup yields CDR1 SGHNT and CDR2 YENEEA.

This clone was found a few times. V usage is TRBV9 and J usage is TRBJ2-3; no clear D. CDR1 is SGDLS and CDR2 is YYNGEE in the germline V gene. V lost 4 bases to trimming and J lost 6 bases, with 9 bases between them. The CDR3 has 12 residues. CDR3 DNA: TGTGCCAGCAGCTCGACTGTCGATACGCAGTATTTT. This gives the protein CASSSTVDTQYF.

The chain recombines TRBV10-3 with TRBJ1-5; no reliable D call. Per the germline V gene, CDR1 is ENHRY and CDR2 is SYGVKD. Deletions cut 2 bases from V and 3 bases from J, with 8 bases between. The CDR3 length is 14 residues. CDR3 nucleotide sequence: TGTGCCATCAGTGAGACAGAGACCAATCAGCCCCAGCATTTT. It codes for CAISETETNQPQHF.

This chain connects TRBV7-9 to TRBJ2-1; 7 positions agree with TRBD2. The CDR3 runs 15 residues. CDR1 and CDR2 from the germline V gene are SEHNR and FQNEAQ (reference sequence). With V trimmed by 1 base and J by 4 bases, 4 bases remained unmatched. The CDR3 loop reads CASSLVLAEYNEQFF. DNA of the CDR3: TGTGCCAGCAGCTTAGTTCTAGCGGAGTACAATGAGCAGTTCTTC.

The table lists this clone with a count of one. The CDR3 loop is CASSLVGGGNTIYF. In nucleotides, the CDR3 is TGTGCCAGCAGCTTAGTAGGGGGAGGAAACACCATATATTTT. This chain links TRBV7-9 with TRBJ1-3, with D tentatively TRBD1 (6 bases). The germline V gene encodes CDR1 SEHNR and CDR2 FQNEAQ (reference sequence). The CDR3 covers 14 residues. The V and J ends lost 1 base and 4 bases respectively, with 8 bases between them.

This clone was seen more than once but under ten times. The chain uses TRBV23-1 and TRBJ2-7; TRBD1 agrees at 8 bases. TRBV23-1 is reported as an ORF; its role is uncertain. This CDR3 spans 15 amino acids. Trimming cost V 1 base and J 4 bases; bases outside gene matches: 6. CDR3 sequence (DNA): TGCGCCAGCAGTCAATTGGGGACAGGTGGGTACGAGCAGTACTTC. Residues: CASSQLGTGGYEQYF.

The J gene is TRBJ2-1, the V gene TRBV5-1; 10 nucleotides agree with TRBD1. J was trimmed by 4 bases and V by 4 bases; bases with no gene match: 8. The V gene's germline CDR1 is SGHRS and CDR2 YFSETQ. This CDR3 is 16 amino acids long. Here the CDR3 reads CASSPRQGAEYNEQFF. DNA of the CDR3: TGCGCCAGCAGCCCAAGACAGGGGGCGGAATACAATGAGCAGTTCTTC. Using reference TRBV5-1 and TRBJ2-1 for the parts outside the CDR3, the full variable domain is KAGVTQTPRYLIKTRGQQVTLSCSPISGHRSVSWYQQTPGQGLQFLFEYFSETQRNKGNFPGRFSGRQFSNSRSEMNVSTLELGDSALYLCASSPRQGAEYNEQFFGPGTRLTVL.

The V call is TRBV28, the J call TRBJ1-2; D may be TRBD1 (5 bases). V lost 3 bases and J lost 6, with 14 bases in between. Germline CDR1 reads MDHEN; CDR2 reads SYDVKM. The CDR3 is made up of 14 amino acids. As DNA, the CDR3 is TGTGCCAGCAGTTTCGGCAGGGCCTTTAATGGCTACACCTTC. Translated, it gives CASSFGRAFNGYTF.

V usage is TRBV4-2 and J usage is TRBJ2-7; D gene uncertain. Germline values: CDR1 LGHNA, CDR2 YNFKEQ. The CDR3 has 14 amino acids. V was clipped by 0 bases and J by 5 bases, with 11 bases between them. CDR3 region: CASSQDSNANEQYF. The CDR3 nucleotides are TGTGCCAGCAGCCAAGACTCTAATGCGAACGAGCAGTACTTC.

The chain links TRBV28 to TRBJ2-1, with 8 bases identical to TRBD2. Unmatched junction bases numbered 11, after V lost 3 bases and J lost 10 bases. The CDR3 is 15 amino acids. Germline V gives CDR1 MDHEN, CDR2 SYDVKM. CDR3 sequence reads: CASSFNLAGAAEQFF. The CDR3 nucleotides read TGTGCCAGCAGTTTTAATCTAGCGGGTGCCGCCGAGCAGTTCTTC.

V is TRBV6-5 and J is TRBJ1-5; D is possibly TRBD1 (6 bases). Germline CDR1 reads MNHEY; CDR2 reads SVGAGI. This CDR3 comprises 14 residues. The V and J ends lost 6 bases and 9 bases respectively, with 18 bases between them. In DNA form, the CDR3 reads TGTGCCAGCAGCGCCGGGACACACGCTGGGCCCCAGCATTTT. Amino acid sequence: CASSAGTHAGPQHF.